The 14 T cell receptor beta chains below were found in one sample sequenced in a study of Graves' ophthalmopathy and Graves' hyperthyroidism. Investigators amplified TCR beta CDR3 regions from RNA transcripts. Second-round multiplex PCR came after a first-round RT-PCR that employed HTBI primers. TCRdb called the multiplex PCR reads again in MiXCR, with one record for every CDR3 protein. The table has approximately 700,000 distinct CDR3 sequences, around 40% seen once. Input material: peripheral blood. Every receptor here comes from an adult man with Graves' ophthalmopathy.

This clonotype showed up many times. The rearrangement joins TRBV25-1 to TRBJ1-2, with a tentative D call TRBD1 (5 bases). Germline V lookup: CDR1 MGHDK, CDR2 SYGVNS. This CDR3 contains 13 residues. V was cut by 4 bases and J by 0 bases, with 6 bases left in between. The CDR3 DNA reads TGTGCCAGCAGTGTAGGGGCTAACTATGGCTACACCTTC. Translated: CASSVGANYGYTF.

This clonotype was found many times. V is TRBV10-3 and J is TRBJ2-7; 8 nucleotides align to TRBD1. The CDR3 totals 14 residues. Looked up from germline, CDR1 is ENHRY and CDR2 is SYGVKD. The V and J ends lost 3 bases and 5 bases, in that order; junction bases with no gene match: 6. DNA for the CDR3: TGTGCCATCAGTGATCACAGGGGGTACAACGAGCAGTACTTC. It specifies CAISDHRGYNEQYF.

The V call is TRBV2, the J call TRBJ1-1; D may be TRBD1 (6 bases). V was shortened by 6 bases and J by 4 bases, with 12 bases between the two germline ends. The CDR3 sequence is 13 residues long. Per the germline V gene, CDR1 is SNHLY and CDR2 is FYNNEI. DNA for the CDR3: TGTGCCAGCAGCGGTACAGGGTTCACTGAAGCTTTCTTT. Its translation is CASSGTGFTEAFF.

This clonotype has a handful of counts. V and J are TRBV4-1 and TRBJ2-7; D possibly matches TRBD1 or TRBD2 (5 bases each). CDR1 and CDR2 from the germline V gene are MGHRA and YSYEKL. CDR3 length: 11 residues. The V and J ends lost 3 bases and 11 bases respectively, with 11 bases between them. CDR3 nucleotide sequence: TGCGCCAGCAGCCATGGGGCTAGCAAGTACTTC. Residues: CASSHGASKYF.

This clonotype was counted between two and nine times. V gene TRBV7-3 combines with J gene TRBJ2-2; 11 bases line up with TRBD2. Losses at the gene ends were 4 bases for V and 8 bases for J; bases not matched to a gene: 3. The CDR3 runs to 14 residues. Germline-derived CDR1 and CDR2 are SGHTA and FQGTGA. The CDR3 coding sequence is TGTGCCAGCAGCTCCCGACTAGCGGGGGGGGAGCTGTTTTTT. It is translated as CASSSRLAGGELFF.

This clonotype was detected a few times. V gene TRBV5-1 combines with J gene TRBJ1-1; possible D gene TRBD1, 6 bases. CDR1 and CDR2 (germline): SGHRS, YFSETQ. The CDR3 covers 14 residues. Trimming stripped 3 bases from V and 1 base from J, with 10 bases between. This CDR3 reads CASSWGGRNTEAFF. Here the CDR3 DNA reads TGCGCCAGCAGCTGGGGGGGCAGGAACACTGAAGCTTTCTTT.

This clonotype was seen ten or more times. This sequence joins TRBV7-9 and TRBJ1-4; no definite D call. Trimming took 6 bases from V and 0 from J, leaving 11 bases between them. The CDR3 sequence is 15 residues long. Germline V lookup: CDR1 SEHNR, CDR2 FQNEAQ (reference sequence). CDR3 DNA: TGTGCCAGCAGGCGCGGTGGATCAACTAATGAAAAACTGTTTTTT. Amino acids: CASRRGGSTNEKLFF.

This clonotype was counted only a few times. This chain joins TRBV5-1 and TRBJ2-7; D is perhaps TRBD2 (5 bases). CDR1 SGHRS and CDR2 YFSETQ come from the germline V gene. This CDR3 has 16 amino acids. V was trimmed by 4 bases and J by 1 base, leaving 18 bases between them. DNA for the CDR3: TGCGCCAGCAGCCCCGGAGGATCCACAACGTCCTACGAGCAGTACTTC. Protein sequence: CASSPGGSTTSYEQYF.

A few counts support this clonotype. The rearrangement joins TRBV7-8 to TRBJ1-2, with 7 bases lining up with TRBD1. Germline CDR1 is SGHVS and CDR2 is FQNEAQ. Trimming at V came to 6 bases and at J to 8 bases, leaving 9 bases not matched to a gene. The CDR3 runs 13 residues. CDR3 amino acids: CASSFRTGSGYTF. CDR3 nucleotide sequence: TGTGCCAGCAGTTTCCGGACAGGCTCGGGCTACACCTTC. The variable domain in full, with the rest retrieved from reference TRBV7-8 and TRBJ1-2, is GAGVSQSPRYKVAKRGQDVALRCDPISGHVSLFWYQQALGQGPEFLTYFQNEAQLDKSGLPSDRFFAERPEGSVSTLKIQRTQQEDSAVYLCASSFRTGSGYTFGSGTRLTVV.

The chain is built from TRBV7-9 and TRBJ2-7; D perhaps matches TRBD1 (7 bases). CDR1 and CDR2 (germline): SEHNR, FQNEAQ (reference sequence). V was shortened by 11 bases and J by 8 bases, with 16 bases between the two germline ends. The length of the CDR3 is 11 residues. The CDR3, as DNA: TGTGCCTGGAGCCCAGGGGGGCAGCAGTACTTC. It yields the protein CAWSPGGQQYF.

The chain has TRBV2 and TRBJ2-7, with no clear D. Per germline, CDR1 SNHLY and CDR2 FYNNEI. This CDR3 region has 13 residues. The V gene lost 7 bases and the J gene lost 6 bases, with 16 bases spanning the gap. The CDR3 sequence is CASNTPLSGEQYF. The CDR3 DNA reads TGTGCCAGCAACACTCCCCTTTCGGGCGAGCAGTACTTC.

This chain joins TRBV7-8 and TRBJ2-5; D perhaps matches TRBD1 (7 bases). Germline V CDR1 and CDR2: SGHVS, FQNEAQ. Trimming removed 7 bases at V and 3 bases at J, with 27 bases between. The CDR3 totals 18 residues. The CDR3, as DNA: TGTGCCAGCATTATGGTCAGGGGGGCAGGCTTTGCTGAAGAGACCCAGTACTTC. It encodes CASIMVRGAGFAEETQYF. The variable domain in full, completed from reference TRBV7-8 and TRBJ2-5, reads GAGVSQSPRYKVAKRGQDVALRCDPISGHVSLFWYQQALGQGPEFLTYFQNEAQLDKSGLPSDRFFAERPEGSVSTLKIQRTQQEDSAVYLCASIMVRGAGFAEETQYFGPGTRLLVL.

This clonotype was recorded a few times. This chain joins TRBV4-3 and TRBJ1-4; TRBD1 aligns across 9 bases. This CDR3 region has 16 residues. After removal of 0 bases from V and 6 bases from J, the junction contained 5 bases not matched to a gene. Germline V gene lookup returns CDR1 LGHNA and CDR2 YSLEER. CDR3 in DNA: TGCGCCAGCAGCCAAGATTTCGGGACAGGGTATGAAAAACTGTTTTTT. Protein product: CASSQDFGTGYEKLFF.

Comments on this clonotype: At one end the junction does not follow the germline gene, possibly because of a read error. This sequence joins TRBV7-9 and TRBJ1-5; D call uncertain. The germline CDR1 and CDR2 sequences are SEHNR and FQNEAQ (reference sequence). This CDR3 comprises 14 residues. The CDR3: CASSQEFGDQPQHF. The CDR3 nucleotides are TGCGCCAGCAGCCAAGAATTCGGGGATCAGCCCCAGCATTTT.